This TCR beta chain was observed in a study of breast tumors, draining lymph nodes, adjacent tissues. This clonotype was counted between two and nine times. Possible read error: a much larger clone is one base away. CDR3 length equals 12 residues. V lost 6 bases to trimming and J lost 11 bases, with 16 bases between them. CDR1 and CDR2 (germline): LGHNT, FRNRAP. Breast cancer patients provided tissue from their axillary draining lymph nodes. MiXCR, run by TCRdb on the multiplex PCR reads, gives a single entry per CDR3 protein. The table shows about 300,000 distinct CDR3 sequences, with under 35% occurring only once.

V gene TRBV12-5 combines with J gene TRBJ1-2, with D uncertain. The receptor was derived from a female donor with breast cancer. Some clones in this sample may be carry-over from other donors' samples. Sequenced: axillary lymph node tissue. The CDR3 spells CASGLSHLRYTF. The DNA for the CDR3 is TGTGCTAGTGGCTTAAGCCATCTCCGGTACACCTTC.